This T cell receptor beta chain comes out of a study of blood T cell repertoires in COVID-19. Whole-study context: Italy, Spain and the United States were the sources of the convalescent and acute COVID-19 samples. Sources were T cells, B-cell-depleted T cells, or PBMCs; the material itself was cDNA or gDNA.

The CDR3 length is 12 residues. Between the trimmed V and J ends, which lost 11 bases and 5 bases, there was a span of 13 bases. In germline, CDR1 is ENHRY, CDR2 SYGVKD. Authors' methods: From reference gene primer amplification, estimates of nucleated cell counts were derived. This table comes from immunoSEQ multiplex PCR, and its TCRdb copy is limited to in-frame clones, with some not included. V and J calls and clone size follow that table, whereas D and trimming were derived from the DNA. Here the sample spans over 90,000 clones, roughly 80% being singletons. The chain couples TRBV10-3 to TRBJ2-1; D unresolved. The sample was peripheral blood. The receptor was isolated from a man in his sixties with acute or convalescent COVID-19. CDR3 region: CASTKPDNEQFF. The CDR3 DNA follows: TGTGCCTCGACAAAACCGGACAATGAGCAGTTCTTC.